In its sample, the clone carrying this TCR beta chain was seen many times. Its target is unknown. The time point denotes: persistent/refractory GD, antithyroid drugs over 5 years with positive TRAb. Extracted RNA from PBMCs served as the source of the TCR library. The CDR3 is 13 residues long. V dropped 10 bases and J dropped 9; count of bases not matched to a gene: 9. The germline V gene has CDR1 MNHNS and CDR2 SASEGT. These data come from a study of regulatory T cells in long-lasting Graves disease. The study, taken as a whole, reports: Having few samples may have compromised the accuracy. Persistent disease preferred TRBV28, TRBJ1-2 and TRBJ2-5.

Combining iRepertoire HTBI primers with Arm-PCR of CDR3 regions, the authors built TCR beta libraries. TCRdb re-called the multiplex PCR reads through MiXCR, storing one row per CDR3 protein. The sample gives hundreds of thousands of distinct CDR3 sequences, less than 25% of which show up once; 7.8% is in the top ten. The starting material was peripheral blood mononuclear cells (PBMCs), obtained when the disease was refractory, from a patient treated with antithyroid drugs. The rearrangement links TRBV6-1 to TRBJ1-5; TRBD1 aligns across 10 bases. The origin of this receptor is a female donor with Graves disease. In DNA form, the CDR3 reads TGTGCCACTGAGACAGGGGGCTCAGGGCCCCAGCATTTT. It yields the protein CATETGGSGPQHF.